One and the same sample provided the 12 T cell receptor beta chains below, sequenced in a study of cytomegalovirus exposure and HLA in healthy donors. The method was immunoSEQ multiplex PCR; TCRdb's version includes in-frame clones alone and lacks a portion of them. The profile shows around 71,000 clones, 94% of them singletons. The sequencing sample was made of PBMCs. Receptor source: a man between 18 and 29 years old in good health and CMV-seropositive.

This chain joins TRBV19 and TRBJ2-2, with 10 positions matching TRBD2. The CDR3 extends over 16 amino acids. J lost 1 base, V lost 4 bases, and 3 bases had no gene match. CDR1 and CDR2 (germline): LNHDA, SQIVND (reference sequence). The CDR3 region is CASSKLAGWNTGELFF. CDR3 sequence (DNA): TGTGCCAGTAGTAAACTAGCGGGATGGAACACCGGGGAGCTGTTTTTT.

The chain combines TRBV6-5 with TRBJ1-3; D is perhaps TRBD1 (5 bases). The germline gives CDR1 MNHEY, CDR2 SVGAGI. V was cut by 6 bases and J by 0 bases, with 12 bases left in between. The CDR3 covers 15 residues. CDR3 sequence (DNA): TGTGCCAGCAGCCAAGACAGAACCTCTGGAAACACCATATATTTT. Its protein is CASSQDRTSGNTIYF.

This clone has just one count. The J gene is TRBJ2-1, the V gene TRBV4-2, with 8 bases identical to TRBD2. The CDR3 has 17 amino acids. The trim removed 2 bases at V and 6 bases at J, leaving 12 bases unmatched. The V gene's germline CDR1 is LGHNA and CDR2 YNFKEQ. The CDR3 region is CASSQLASGGSINEQFF. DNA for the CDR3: TGTGCCAGCAGCCAACTAGCAAGCGGGGGTTCTATCAATGAGCAGTTCTTC.

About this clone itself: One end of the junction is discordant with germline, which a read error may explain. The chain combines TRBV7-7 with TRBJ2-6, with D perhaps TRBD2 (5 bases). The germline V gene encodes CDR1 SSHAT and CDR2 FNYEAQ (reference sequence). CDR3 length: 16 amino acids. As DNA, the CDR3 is TGTGCTAGCAGCTTAGGAGGTGGTGCTGGGGCCAACGTCCTGACTTTC. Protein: CASSLGGGAGANVLTF.

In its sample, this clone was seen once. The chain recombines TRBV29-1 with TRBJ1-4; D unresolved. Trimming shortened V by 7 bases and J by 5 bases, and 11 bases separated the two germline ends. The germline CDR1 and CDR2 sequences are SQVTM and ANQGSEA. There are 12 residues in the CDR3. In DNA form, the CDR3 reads TGCAGCGCTACAGTGCCCAATGAAAAACTGTTTTTT. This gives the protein CSATVPNEKLFF.

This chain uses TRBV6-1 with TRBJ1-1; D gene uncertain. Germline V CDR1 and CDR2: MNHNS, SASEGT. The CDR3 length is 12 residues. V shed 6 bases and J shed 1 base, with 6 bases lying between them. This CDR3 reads CASSRGNTEAFF. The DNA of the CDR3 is TGTGCCAGCAGCCGGGGGAACACTGAAGCTTTCTTT.

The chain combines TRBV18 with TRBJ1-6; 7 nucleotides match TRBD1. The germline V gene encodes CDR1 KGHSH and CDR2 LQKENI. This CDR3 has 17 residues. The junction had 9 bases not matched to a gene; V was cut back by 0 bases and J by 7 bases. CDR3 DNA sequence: TGTGCCAGCTCACCACCGGGGGCGGGACAGCAGAATTCACCCCTCCACTTT. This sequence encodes CASSPPGAGQQNSPLHF.

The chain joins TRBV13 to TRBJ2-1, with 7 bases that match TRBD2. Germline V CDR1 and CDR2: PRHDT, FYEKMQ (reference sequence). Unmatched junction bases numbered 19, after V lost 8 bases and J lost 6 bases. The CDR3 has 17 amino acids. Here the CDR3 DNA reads TGTGCCAGCTTCTTCGAGGGAGGCGGGAGAAGGTCCAATGAGCAGTTCTTC. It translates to CASFFEGGGRRSNEQFF.

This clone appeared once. The CDR3 reads CASSPGTSGYEQYF. The CDR3, as DNA: TGCGCCAGCAGCCCCGGGACTAGCGGCTACGAGCAGTACTTC. The chain recombines TRBV5-1 with TRBJ2-7; 11 bases agree with TRBD2. Looked up from germline, CDR1 is SGHRS and CDR2 is YFSETQ. V was pared by 4 bases and J by 3 bases, with 3 bases of the junction left unmatched. This CDR3 comprises 14 residues.

In DNA form, the CDR3 reads TGCGCCAGCAGCTTGTTAAGTCTAGGGGGAGCCGGGGAGCTGTTTTTT. Translating gives CASSLLSLGGAGELFF. The chain carries TRBV5-1 and TRBJ2-2, with D possibly matching TRBD1 (6 bases). The CDR3 totals 16 residues. Trimming took 1 base from V and 6 from J, leaving 16 bases between them. CDR1 is SGHRS, CDR2 YFSETQ, per germline.

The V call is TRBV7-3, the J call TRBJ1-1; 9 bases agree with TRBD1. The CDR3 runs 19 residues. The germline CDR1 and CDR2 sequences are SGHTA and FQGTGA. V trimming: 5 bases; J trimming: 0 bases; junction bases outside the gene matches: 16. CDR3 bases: TGTGCCAGCAGCCCCGCCGGCCTACCGGGACAGGGTATGAACACTGAAGCTTTCTTT. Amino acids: CASSPAGLPGQGMNTEAFF.

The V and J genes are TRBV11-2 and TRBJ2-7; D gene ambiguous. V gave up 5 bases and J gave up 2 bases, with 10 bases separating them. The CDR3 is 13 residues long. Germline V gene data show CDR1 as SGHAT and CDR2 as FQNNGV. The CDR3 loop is CASSTYEAYEQYF. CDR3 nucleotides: TGTGCCAGCAGCACGTATGAGGCCTACGAGCAGTACTTC.